The 14 T cell receptor beta chains listed next were all sequenced from one sample in a study of identical twins. TCRdb called the 5' RACE reads again in MiXCR, with one record for every CDR3 protein. The sample shows about 890,000 distinct CDR3 sequences, approximately 13% of them seen only once. These sequences were also reported in another study, on yellow fever vaccine responses in identical twins.

The sample taken for sequencing was PBMCs. The receptors were sampled from a woman aged 18-35 years in good health.

This chain links TRBV19 with TRBJ2-5; perhaps TRBD1 as D (5 bases). Germline CDR1 LNHDA, CDR2 SQIVND (reference sequence). V lost 10 bases and J lost 2, with 11 bases in between. CDR3 size: 12 residues. The CDR3 protein is CATRTLQETQYF. DNA for the CDR3: TGTGCCACCCGGACACTTCAAGAGACCCAGTACTTC.

The table lists this clonotype with many counts. J is TRBJ2-1 and V is TRBV7-2; tentative D call: TRBD2 (5 bases). The CDR3 is 16 amino acids. Germline CDR1 is SGHTA and CDR2 is FQGNSA. Deletions cut 1 base from V and 0 bases from J, with 10 bases between. The CDR3 protein is CASSLVSGSSYNEQFF. As DNA, the CDR3 is TGTGCCAGCAGCTTAGTTTCGGGGAGCTCCTACAATGAGCAGTTCTTC.

The rearrangement joins TRBV6-4 to TRBJ2-2; 8 nucleotides agree with TRBD2. CDR1 MRHNA and CDR2 SNTAGT come from the germline V gene. Germline trimming cut 3 bases from V and 6 bases from J; bases unmatched to any gene: 0. The CDR3 has 13 residues. The CDR3 reads CASSELAAGELFF. CDR3 DNA: TGTGCCAGCAGTGAACTAGCGGCCGGGGAGCTGTTTTTT.

The chain uses TRBV4-2 and TRBJ1-1; TRBD1 matches 9 bases. V shed 1 base and J 3 bases; nucleotides not matched to a gene: 3. Germline loops: CDR1 LGHNA, CDR2 YNFKEQ. This CDR3 has 15 residues. DNA of the CDR3: TGTGCCAGCAGCCAAGTTGGGACAGGGTACACTGAAGCTTTCTTT. It yields the protein CASSQVGTGYTEAFF.

In this sample, this clonotype turned up a few times. The chain links TRBV3-1 to TRBJ1-6; 11 nucleotides align to TRBD1. This CDR3 has 18 amino acids. Looked up from germline, CDR1 is LGHDT and CDR2 is YNNKEL (reference sequence). V shed 1 base and J 7 bases; nucleotides not matched to a gene: 9. The CDR3 sequence is CASSQVGQGVYRNSPLHF. Written as DNA, the CDR3 is TGTGCCAGCAGCCAAGTGGGACAGGGGGTATATCGCAATTCACCCCTCCACTTT.

The chain is built from TRBV20-1 and TRBJ2-5; D unresolved. V was cut by 3 bases and J by 7 bases, with 12 bases left in between. The CDR3 contains 12 residues. The germline CDR1 and CDR2 sequences are DFQATT and SNEGSKA (reference sequence). CDR3 region: CSASGDLGTQYF. As DNA, the CDR3 is TGCAGTGCTAGCGGTGACCTTGGGACCCAGTACTTC.

This chain joins TRBV18 and TRBJ2-6, with TRBD1 matching over 9 bases. The J segment lost 2 bases and the V segment lost 3 bases, leaving 5 bases of the junction unmatched. Per germline, CDR1 KGHSH and CDR2 LQKENI. The CDR3 extends over 17 amino acids. The CDR3 loop is CASSPPGQGAGANVLTF. CDR3 coding DNA: TGTGCCAGCTCACCTCCGGGACAGGGAGCTGGGGCCAACGTCCTGACTTTC.

Only a few counts were recorded for this clonotype. This chain uses TRBV28 with TRBJ2-6, with D tentatively TRBD1 (5 bases). Trimming shortened V by 7 bases and J by 4 bases, and 17 bases separated the two germline ends. This CDR3 is built from 16 residues. CDR1 MDHEN and CDR2 SYDVKM come from the germline V gene. The CDR3 here is CASKGNRASGANVLTF. The CDR3 region has the DNA TGTGCCAGCAAGGGGAACCGTGCGTCCGGGGCCAACGTCCTGACTTTC.

The chain combines TRBV7-2 with TRBJ2-1; D gene ambiguous. The CDR3 totals 13 residues. Trimming cost V 1 base and J 8 bases, with 9 bases left between them. Germline CDR1 reads SGHTA; CDR2 reads FQGNSA. CDR3 sequence reads: CASSLGVGYEQFF. In nucleotides, the CDR3 is TGTGCCAGCAGCTTAGGGGTGGGGTATGAGCAGTTCTTC.

This clonotype was picked up a small number of times. V is TRBV6-1 and J is TRBJ2-7; D not resolved. The V and J ends lost 0 bases and 6 bases respectively, with 9 bases between them. CDR3 size: 13 residues. The germline gives CDR1 MNHNS, CDR2 SASEGT. CDR3 nucleotide sequence: TGTGCCAGCAGTGAAGCGCGAGTCTCCGAGCAGTACGTC. This gives the protein CASSEARVSEQYV.

This rearrangement joins TRBV5-1 to TRBJ2-7; D gene uncertain. Germline V CDR1 and CDR2: SGHRS, YFSETQ. The V end was cut by 4 bases, the J end by 5 bases, with 10 bases between. The CDR3 sequence is 12 residues long. CDR3 region: CASSQNRDEQYF. CDR3 DNA sequence: TGCGCCAGCAGCCAAAATAGGGACGAGCAGTACTTC. Full variable domain (outside the CDR3, taken from reference TRBV5-1 and TRBJ2-7): KAGVTQTPRYLIKTRGQQVTLSCSPISGHRSVSWYQQTPGQGLQFLFEYFSETQRNKGNFPGRFSGRQFSNSRSEMNVSTLELGDSALYLCASSQNRDEQYFGPGTRLTVT.

This clonotype was counted between two and nine times. The chain couples TRBV3-1 to TRBJ2-3; D not certain. V was trimmed by 0 bases and J by 4 bases, leaving 14 bases between them. The CDR3 extends over 16 amino acids. Germline CDR1 and CDR2: LGHDT and YNNKEL (reference sequence). The CDR3 loop reads CASSQEGAFLPDTQYF. CDR3 DNA sequence: TGTGCCAGCAGCCAAGAAGGCGCGTTTCTCCCAGATACGCAGTATTTT.

J is TRBJ2-2 and V is TRBV12-3 or TRBV12-4; possibly TRBD1 or TRBD2 for D (6 bases each). V was clipped by 5 bases and J by 0 bases, with 13 bases between them. The CDR3 runs 16 residues. Here the CDR3 reads CASSIRGLSNTGELFF. The DNA of the CDR3 is TGTGCCAGCAGTATCAGGGGACTCTCGAACACCGGGGAGCTGTTTTTT.

This clonotype was observed a few times. The chain recombines TRBV29-1 with TRBJ2-1; unclear D gene. V was shortened by 6 bases and J by 4 bases, with 13 bases between the two germline ends. CDR3 size: 13 residues. Germline CDR1 and CDR2: SQVTM and ANQGSEA. This CDR3 reads CSVPQIGYNEQFF. As DNA, the CDR3 is TGCAGCGTCCCCCAAATAGGTTACAATGAGCAGTTCTTC.